The 9 T cell receptor beta chains presented below share a single source sample, sequenced in a study of T cells after yellow fever vaccination. TCRdb used MiXCR to reprocess the 5' RACE reads, holding one entry per CDR3 protein. This table holds approximately 300,000 distinct CDR3 sequences, 8.5% to 10% found once. This sample comprised PBMCs, obtained on the day of the first yellow fever vaccination. The receptors derive from a man between 18 and 35 years old who received the YFV17D yellow fever vaccine.

The table lists this clonotype with many counts. The gene calls are TRBV7-2 and TRBJ1-4; no clear D gene. V lost 5 bases to trimming and J lost 5 bases, with 15 bases between them. The CDR3 consists of 15 residues. Germline CDR1 is SGHTA and CDR2 is FQGNSA. CDR3 region: CASSTDRSLNEKLFF. The CDR3 nucleotides are TGTGCCAGCAGCACCGACCGGTCCTTAAATGAAAAACTGTTTTTT.

This clonotype was counted a few times. This sequence joins TRBV5-1 and TRBJ2-7, with 10 bases that match TRBD1. The CDR3 loop spans 15 amino acids. From germline, CDR1 is SGHRS and CDR2 YFSETQ. The V and J ends lost 4 bases and 2 bases, in that order; junction bases with no gene match: 6. CDR3 region: CASSPGDRGAYEQYV. The CDR3 DNA follows: TGCGCCAGCAGCCCCGGGGACAGGGGAGCCTACGAGCAGTACGTC.

The chain links TRBV11-2 to TRBJ2-1; perhaps D is TRBD1 or TRBD2 (5 bases each). Germline assignment: CDR1 SGHAT and CDR2 FQNNGV. Trimming left V 1 base short and J 8 bases short, with 9 bases between. The CDR3 has 13 amino acids. CDR3: CASSLAGADEQFF. Written as DNA, the CDR3 is TGTGCCAGCAGCTTAGCCGGGGCGGATGAGCAGTTCTTC.

The gene calls are TRBV5-4 and TRBJ2-5; TRBD2 matches at 13 bases. CDR3 length: 16 residues. V shed 0 bases, J shed 4 bases, and the junction held 3 bases outside the gene matches. Germline V gives CDR1 SGHNT, CDR2 YYREEE (reference sequence). DNA for the CDR3: TGTGCCAGCAGCTTGGGAGGGACTAGCGGGGTAGAGACCCAGTACTTC. This sequence encodes CASSLGGTSGVETQYF.

The table lists this clonotype with many counts. V gene TRBV7-2 combines with J gene TRBJ2-1; D ambiguous. Trimming pared 1 base from V and 5 bases from J, leaving 6 bases between. Germline CDR1 is SGHTA and CDR2 is FQGNSA. The CDR3 totals 13 residues. The CDR3 reads CASSLGMHNEQFF. The DNA for the CDR3 is TGTGCCAGCAGCTTAGGGATGCACAATGAGCAGTTCTTC.

The table lists this clonotype with a few counts. This CDR3 is CASSLDGLSSTDTQYF. Written as DNA, the CDR3 is TGTGCCAGCAGCTTGGATGGTTTATCTAGCACAGATACGCAGTATTTT. This sequence joins TRBV5-4 and TRBJ2-3; D call uncertain. Trimming took off 0 bases at V and 0 bases at J, with 11 bases between the two ends. The CDR3 length is 16 residues. CDR1 and CDR2 from the germline V gene are SGHNT and YYREEE (reference sequence).

This clonotype appeared a few times. The chain joins TRBV6-1 to TRBJ2-4; TRBD1 matches at 10 bases. The V gene end was trimmed by 7 bases and the J gene end by 1 base; junction bases not matched to a gene: 7. Germline V CDR1 and CDR2: MNHNS, SASEGT. This CDR3 has 16 amino acids. CDR3 sequence: CASTKRQGAAKNIQYF. The CDR3 coding sequence is TGTGCCAGCACAAAGCGACAGGGGGCGGCCAAAAACATTCAGTACTTC.

CDR3 coding DNA: TGTGCCAGCCGAACTAGCGGGGGGGGTACGCAGTATTTT. The encoded protein is CASRTSGGGTQYF. The V gene is TRBV2, the J gene TRBJ2-3; 13 bases fit TRBD2. V trimming: 8 bases; J trimming: 8 bases; junction bases outside the gene matches: 4. CDR3 length: 13 amino acids. Looked up from germline, CDR1 is SNHLY and CDR2 is FYNNEI.

CDR3 amino acids: CASSLGNEGYEKLFF. CDR3 coding DNA: TGTGCCAGCAGCTTAGGGAATGAAGGCTATGAAAAACTGTTTTTT. The genes are TRBV11-2 and TRBJ1-4; D gene ambiguous. From germline, CDR1 is SGHAT and CDR2 FQNNGV. This CDR3 has 15 residues. V gave up 1 base and J gave up 6 bases, with 12 bases separating them.